Sequencing of this T cell receptor (beta chain) was carried out in a study of shared clonotypes between healthy human individuals. Study details: For every donor, three CD4 naive, three CD4 memory, two CD8 naive and one CD8 memory plates were used.

Sequencing was at deep level. Only in-frame clones appear in the TCRdb table, and some are missing; sequencing was by immunoSEQ multiplex PCR. The data show approximately 1,500,000 clones, under 99% seen once. Germline values: CDR1 MDHEN, CDR2 SYDVKM. Trimming pared 7 bases from V and 7 bases from J, leaving 14 bases between. This CDR3 spans 13 amino acids. The gene calls are TRBV28 and TRBJ2-1; D is perhaps TRBD2 (5 bases). This TCR came from a young man in good health. Source material: naive CD4+ T cells sorted from blood. The subset here: CD45RA+ positively selected. For the CDR3, the DNA is TGTGCCAGCACCACGGCAGCGGAGAATGAGCAGTTCTTC. This sequence encodes CASTTAAENEQFF. The full variable domain, in which reference TRBV28 and TRBJ2-1 provide the parts outside the CDR3, is DVKVTQSSRYLVKRTGEKVFLECVQDMDHENMFWYRQDPGLGLRLIYFSYDVKMKEKGDIPEGYSVSREKKERFSLILESASTNQTSMYLCASTTAAENEQFFGPGTRLTVL.